A selection of T cell receptor beta chains follows, all from one sample in a study of blood T cell repertoires in COVID-19. The protocol was immunoSEQ multiplex PCR, while the TCRdb copy is restricted to in-frame clones and leaves out a portion. The repertoire holds over 350,000 clones, with nearly 90% as singletons. Source material: PBMCs or T cells enriched from blood (not recorded which). All receptors come from a woman aged 18-35 years with acute COVID-19. The CDR3 runs from the conserved cysteine through the conserved F or W. D genes are given only for firm matches. Rows may omit the clone size; those that give it use once, few, many or a size class.

j_gene: TRBJ2-7; v_gene: TRBV6-2/TRBV6-3; d_gene: .; abundance: once; CDR3nt: TGTGCCAGCAGTTACAGACAGAGGAACTACGAGCAGTACTTC; CDR3aa: CASSYRQRNYEQYF
j_gene: TRBJ2-7; v_gene: TRBV7-2; d_gene: TRBD2; abundance: .; CDR3nt: TGTGCCAGCAGCCCGGGACTAGCGGGAGGCACCTACGAGCAGTACTTC; CDR3aa: CASSPGLAGGTYEQYF
j_gene: TRBJ1-3; v_gene: TRBV29-1; d_gene: TRBD1; abundance: .; CDR3nt: TGCAGCGTACGAGGACAGGGCGGTGGGACCATATATTTT; CDR3aa: CSVRGQGGGTIYF
j_gene: TRBJ2-7; v_gene: TRBV21-1; d_gene: .; abundance: once; CDR3nt: TGTGCCAGCAGCAAAGGGACATCGAACGAGCAGTACTTC; CDR3aa: CASSKGTSNEQYF
j_gene: TRBJ2-2; v_gene: TRBV7-6; d_gene: .; abundance: .; CDR3nt: TGTGCCAGCAGCCCCTGGGTACGGGGGAGGACCGGGGAGCTGTTTTTT; CDR3aa: CASSPWVRGRTGELFF
j_gene: TRBJ2-5; v_gene: TRBV5-5; d_gene: TRBD1; abundance: once; CDR3nt: TGTGCCAGTAATGTGTTACAGGGGCGAGGGGAGACCCAGTACTTC; CDR3aa: CASNVLQGRGETQYF
j_gene: TRBJ1-1; v_gene: TRBV28; d_gene: .; abundance: .; CDR3nt: TGTGCCAGCCGACACGGAACTGAAGCTTTCTTT; CDR3aa: CASRHGTEAFF
j_gene: TRBJ2-7; v_gene: TRBV4-1; d_gene: TRBD1; abundance: .; CDR3nt: TGCGCCAGCAGCCAAGTTTTCAGGGGGCGCGATGGGGAGCAGTACTTC; CDR3aa: CASSQVFRGRDGEQYF
j_gene: TRBJ1-3; v_gene: TRBV6-4; d_gene: .; abundance: many; CDR3nt: TGTGCCAGCAGTGAAAATAAGGGGTCTGGAAACACCATATATTTT; CDR3aa: CASSENKGSGNTIYF
j_gene: TRBJ1-6; v_gene: TRBV3-1/TRBV3-2; d_gene: .; abundance: .; CDR3nt: TGTGCCAGCAACAACAGGGTTAATTCACCCCTCCACTTT; CDR3aa: CASNNRVNSPLHF
j_gene: TRBJ1-2; v_gene: TRBV11-3; d_gene: TRBD1; abundance: once; CDR3nt: TGTGCCAGCAGCTATCGGGACAGGGGGCGTTGGTTCGTGTTTGGCTACACCTTC; CDR3aa: CASSYRDRGRWFVFGYTF
j_gene: TRBJ2-2; v_gene: TRBV7-9; d_gene: .; abundance: .; CDR3nt: TGTGCCAGCAGCCCGATTAGGGGGAGTAGAAACACCGGGGAGCTGTTTTTT; CDR3aa: CASSPIRGSRNTGELFF
j_gene: TRBJ2-1; v_gene: TRBV7-9; d_gene: .; abundance: .; CDR3nt: TGTGCCAGCAGCTTAGAATCAGGGAATGAGCAGTTCTTC; CDR3aa: CASSLESGNEQFF
j_gene: TRBJ2-7; v_gene: TRBV10-3; d_gene: .; abundance: few; CDR3nt: TGTGCCATCAGTGAGTTGGGGGCAGGGGCCAAGCAGTACTTC; CDR3aa: CAISELGAGAKQYF
j_gene: TRBJ2-1; v_gene: TRBV9; d_gene: TRBD2; abundance: .; CDR3nt: TGTGCCAGCAGCGGCGGCGGGAGGGCCGGTGAGCAGTTCTTC; CDR3aa: CASSGGGRAGEQFF
j_gene: TRBJ2-5; v_gene: TRBV6-5; d_gene: .; abundance: .; CDR3nt: TGTGCCAGCAGCGACCCGTACAGAGACCAAGAGACCCAGTACTTC; CDR3aa: CASSDPYRDQETQYF
j_gene: TRBJ1-4; v_gene: TRBV9; d_gene: .; abundance: many; CDR3nt: TGTGCCAGCAGCTCGAGAGGAGGGGAAGGCGAAAAACTGTTTTTT; CDR3aa: CASSSRGGEGEKLFF
j_gene: TRBJ1-1; v_gene: TRBV12-3/TRBV12-4; d_gene: .; abundance: .; CDR3nt: TGTGCCAGCGAACAGGGACCCCCGACAGCTTTCTTT; CDR3aa: CASEQGPPTAFF
j_gene: TRBJ2-7; v_gene: TRBV9; d_gene: TRBD1; abundance: .; CDR3nt: TGTGCCAGCAGCGGCCCGGGACAGGGGGTTCACGAGCAGTACTTC; CDR3aa: CASSGPGQGVHEQYF
j_gene: TRBJ1-1; v_gene: TRBV7-3; d_gene: .; abundance: .; CDR3nt: TGTGCCAGCAGCCTAGCAGGGGAAGGTTACACTGAAGCTTTCTTT; CDR3aa: CASSLAGEGYTEAFF